What follows are 12 T cell receptor beta chains derived from one specimen sequenced in a study of blood T cell repertoires in COVID-19. Sequenced by immunoSEQ multiplex PCR; TCRdb stores in-frame clones only, minus some. The table shows roughly 90,000 clones, with approximately 85% occurring only once. Sequenced material: peripheral blood. The receptors here all came from an elderly woman with COVID-19, enrolled during active disease.

This chain connects TRBV6-2 or TRBV6-3 to TRBJ2-1, with 9 positions matching TRBD2. This CDR3 comprises 18 residues. Germline CDR1 is MNHEY and CDR2 is SVGEGT. V lost 6 bases, J lost 9 bases, and 21 bases stayed unmatched. CDR3 sequence reads: CASSHPVRASGKRSEQFF. CDR3 DNA sequence: TGTGCCAGCAGCCACCCGGTCCGTGCTAGCGGGAAAAGGAGTGAGCAGTTCTTC.

The chain links TRBV9 to TRBJ1-2, with D possibly TRBD1 on 5 matching bases. This CDR3 is 13 amino acids long. Germline CDR1 SGDLS, CDR2 YYNGEE. Trimming removed 4 bases at V and 6 bases at J, with 13 bases between. CDR3 in DNA: TGTGCCAGCAGCCCCCATAGGGGTCATGGCTACACCTTC. This codes for CASSPHRGHGYTF.

The J gene is TRBJ1-1, the V gene TRBV4-2; 10 bases align to TRBD1. Unmatched junction bases numbered 14, after V lost 1 base and J lost 3 bases. CDR3 length: 19 amino acids. Germline lookup yields CDR1 LGHNA and CDR2 YNFKEQ. The CDR3 nucleotides are TGTGCCAGCAGCCAAGGGACCGGACAGGGGGGTCTAAAAGACACTGAAGCTTTCTTT. This translates into CASSQGTGQGGLKDTEAFF.

This chain joins TRBV6-4 and TRBJ1-1; D is perhaps TRBD1 (5 bases). The CDR3 covers 13 residues. Trimming cost V 4 bases and J 3 bases, with 9 bases left between them. In germline, CDR1 is MRHNA, CDR2 SNTAGT. The CDR3 coding sequence is TGTGCCAGCAGTGCTCTGGGGCACACTGAAGCTTTCTTT. Protein: CASSALGHTEAFF.

Turning to this clone: At the DNA level, this CDR3 is encoded by other sequences in the same sample as well. The CDR3, as DNA: TGTGCCAGCTCCCTTGACAGGGTTACTGAAGCTTTCTTT. Its translation: CASSLDRVTEAFF. V is TRBV18 and J is TRBJ1-1, with TRBD1 matching 7 bases. The CDR3 sequence is 13 residues long. Unmatched junction bases numbered 6, after V lost 6 bases and J lost 5 bases. The germline V gene encodes CDR1 KGHSH and CDR2 LQKENI.

This clone was found once. The J gene is TRBJ2-3, the V gene TRBV27; 9 nucleotides match TRBD2. The V gene's germline CDR1 is MNHEY and CDR2 SMNVEV (reference sequence). CDR3 size: 16 residues. Losses at the gene ends were 2 bases for V and 2 bases for J; bases not matched to a gene: 5. The CDR3 region has the DNA TGTGCCAGCAGTTTACTAGCGGGGTCTTCCACAGATACGCAGTATTTT. Its protein product is CASSLLAGSSTDTQYF.

This clone occurred once. The chain recombines TRBV11-3 with TRBJ1-1, with D uncertain. Between the trimmed V and J ends, which lost 2 bases and 5 bases, there was a span of 9 bases. The CDR3 runs to 13 residues. CDR1 and CDR2 (germline): SGHNT, YENEEA. The CDR3 DNA sequence: TGTGCCAGCAGCTTAAACCCGGGGACTGAAGCTTTCTTT. This encodes CASSLNPGTEAFF.

V is TRBV25-1 and J is TRBJ2-2, with 8 bases matching TRBD1. J lost 6 bases, V lost 7 bases, and 7 bases had no gene match. The CDR3 sequence is 14 residues long. CDR1 and CDR2 from the germline V gene are MGHDK and SYGVNS. The CDR3 here is CASTDRGWPGELFF. The CDR3, as DNA: TGTGCCAGCACTGACAGGGGTTGGCCCGGGGAGCTGTTTTTT.

This clone appeared a few times. The rearrangement links TRBV24-1 to TRBJ2-3; 10 bases align to TRBD2. V lost 4 bases and J lost 4; bases outside the gene matches: 10. Germline V gives CDR1 KGHDR, CDR2 SFDVKD. This CDR3 comprises 17 residues. In DNA form, the CDR3 reads TGTGCCACCAGTGACCTAGTCAAGCGGGGGGGGTCAGATACGCAGTATTTT. This codes for CATSDLVKRGGSDTQYF.

J is TRBJ2-3 and V is TRBV30; no firm D call. Germline V CDR1 and CDR2: GTSNPN, SVGIG (reference sequence). Trimming removed 0 bases from V and 9 bases from J, with 10 bases in between. This CDR3 spans 12 amino acids. CDR3 sequence reads: CAWSVIDNTQYF. The CDR3 DNA reads TGTGCCTGGAGTGTAATCGACAACACGCAGTATTTT.

This clone was seen just once. The rearrangement links TRBV6-1 to TRBJ2-1; 12 bases agree with TRBD2. Germline CDR1 and CDR2: MNHNS and SASEGT. The V gene end was trimmed by 0 bases and the J gene end by 6 bases; junction bases not matched to a gene: 3. CDR3 length equals 16 residues. The CDR3 protein is CASSEALAGGPNEQFF. The CDR3 region has the DNA TGTGCCAGCAGTGAAGCACTAGCGGGAGGTCCCAATGAGCAGTTCTTC.

The CDR3, as DNA: TGCGCCAGCAGACGGGACAGGGGACAGACCCAGTACTTC. Translated, it gives CASRRDRGQTQYF. J is TRBJ2-5 and V is TRBV5-1; 10 bases map to TRBD1. This CDR3 region has 13 residues. Germline values: CDR1 SGHRS, CDR2 YFSETQ. The ends lost 5 bases at V and 6 bases at J; junction bases unmatched: 4.